Below, one T cell receptor (beta chain) is given with its context. TCRdb passed the RT-PCR reads through MiXCR, listing each CDR3 protein once. The table shows more than 600,000 distinct CDR3 sequences, with over 12% occurring only once. The germline V gene encodes CDR1 MDHEN and CDR2 SYDVKM. Trimming cost V 5 bases and J 4 bases, with 17 bases left between them. This CDR3 is 16 amino acids long. The chain employs TRBV28 and TRBJ2-2, with a weak D call TRBD2 (6 bases). The sequenced sample consisted of memory CD4+ T cells from blood. This TCR was sampled from a female donor in good health, serving as a healthy control. CDR3: CASSPPEGALTGELFF. CDR3 DNA: TGTGCCAGCAGTCCCCCGGAGGGCGCTCTCACCGGGGAGCTGTTTTTT.